This is a list of T cell receptor beta chains from one sample in a study of cytomegalovirus exposure and HLA in healthy donors. Data came from immunoSEQ multiplex PCR; TCRdb stores just in-frame clones and leaves some out. The sample lists roughly 140,000 clones, 78% occurring once. The source material was PBMCs. Receptor source: a male donor in good health and CMV-seronegative. CDR3s leave out the opening cysteine and the closing phenylalanine or tryptophan. The order of the fields is V gene, CDR3 length, CDR3 protein.

v_call: TRBV6-1
cdr3_length: 12
cdr3_aa: ASSQNNPSYEQY

v_call: TRBV9
cdr3_length: 16
cdr3_aa: ASSLRDTRSSGANVLT

v_call: TRBV9
cdr3_length: 12
cdr3_aa: ASSVGQGTDTQY

v_call: TRBV7-8
cdr3_length: 14
cdr3_aa: ASSDRKTGGRDTQY

v_call: TRBV6-5
cdr3_length: 12
cdr3_aa: ASSYNRDISPLH

v_call: TRBV6-5
cdr3_length: 10
cdr3_aa: ASSPPGGTQY

v_call: TRBV30
cdr3_length: 12
cdr3_aa: AWSQQRANYGYT

v_call: TRBV18
cdr3_length: 13
cdr3_aa: ASSPPGGQGYEQY

v_call: TRBV6-5
cdr3_length: 10
cdr3_aa: ASSRGTVEAF

v_call: TRBV9
cdr3_length: 14
cdr3_aa: ASSVGGGGGNDEQY

v_call: TRBV30
cdr3_length: 11
cdr3_aa: AWKEVYNSPLH

v_call: TRBV27
cdr3_length: 12
cdr3_aa: ASSSTGTRQPQH

v_call: TRBV7-5
cdr3_length: 13
cdr3_aa: ARSLPADRFLKQY

v_call: TRBV18
cdr3_length: 12
cdr3_aa: ASSSGTLQETQY

v_call: TRBV25-1
cdr3_length: 11
cdr3_aa: ASHSGLGGELF

v_call: TRBV29-1
cdr3_length: 9
cdr3_aa: SGTDSYEQY

v_call: TRBV6-4
cdr3_length: 11
cdr3_aa: ASSETGHYGYT

v_call: TRBV10-3
cdr3_length: 14
cdr3_aa: AISEPLEGLDTEAF

v_call: TRBV4-1
cdr3_length: 12
cdr3_aa: ASSHGQGQETQY

v_call: TRBV9
cdr3_length: 12
cdr3_aa: ASSVTGEGNEQF

v_call: TRBV7-6
cdr3_length: 10
cdr3_aa: ASSSGWETQY

v_call: TRBV6-5
cdr3_length: 14
cdr3_aa: ASSYLLAGGHYEQY

v_call: TRBV14
cdr3_length: 16
cdr3_aa: ASSRYTLGVLATYEQY

v_call: TRBV18
cdr3_length: 15
cdr3_aa: ASSRIQGTTFNEKLF

v_call: TRBV4-1
cdr3_length: 12
cdr3_aa: ASSWTGGITEAF

v_call: TRBV30
cdr3_length: 13
cdr3_aa: AWSVHAGVNQPQH

v_call: TRBV5-1
cdr3_length: 10
cdr3_aa: ASSLVGGEQF

v_call: TRBV5-6
cdr3_length: 13
cdr3_aa: ASSPIGGFTDTQY

v_call: TRBV6-6
cdr3_length: 13
cdr3_aa: ASNAAVDSNQPQH

v_call: TRBV27
cdr3_length: 11
cdr3_aa: ASSPAGIHEQY

v_call: TRBV5-4
cdr3_length: 14
cdr3_aa: ASSLPGTLSTDTQY

v_call: TRBV7-2
cdr3_length: 15
cdr3_aa: ASSPRTSGGAYNEQF

v_call: TRBV5-4
cdr3_length: 11
cdr3_aa: ASSLTDTGELF

v_call: TRBV19
cdr3_length: 12
cdr3_aa: ASSIVGSNQPQH

v_call: TRBV18
cdr3_length: 13
cdr3_aa: ASSPGAGLVQPQH

v_call: TRBV9
cdr3_length: 14
cdr3_aa: ASSPRGGWNTGELF

v_call: TRBV11-3
cdr3_length: 12
cdr3_aa: ASSLGTGGDTQY

v_call: TRBV11-2
cdr3_length: 12
cdr3_aa: ASSLDRTAGELF

v_call: TRBV25-1
cdr3_length: 13
cdr3_aa: ASSGMTGATDTQY